Following are 28 T cell receptor beta chains from one sample sequenced in a study of response to subunit inactivated influenza vaccine (dated by TCRdb to the late 2010s). Library creation used RT-PCR. Sequencer: Illumina HiSeq 2500. Using fastp at Q25 and MiXCR, TCRdb reprocessed the public reads and kept productive beta chains. Each CDR3 protein appears once, grouped with its most common genes and DNA. This sample gives about 570,000 distinct CDR3 sequences in total; 11% of them show up just once. The ten largest make up around 10% of the sample. Separately, the same data were catalogued under a study of T cells expressing NK-cell markers. Per the second study: 5'RACE template switching, by which a universal primer site and unique molecular identifiers were added, was used to make TCR beta cDNA libraries.

The material was PBMCs from blood, obtained on the day of vaccination. The receptors here all came from a man aged 45-65 years who received an inactivated influenza vaccine. Donor details come from another sample of the same person, matched by shared clones.

This clonotype was seen more than once but under ten times. V usage is TRBV5-1 and J usage is TRBJ2-5; D gene uncertain. Germline CDR1 and CDR2: SGHRS and YFSETQ. This CDR3 has 11 residues. V was clipped by 0 bases and J by 9 bases, with 6 bases between them. As DNA, the CDR3 is TGCGCCAGCAGCTTGGAGGCGGCCCAGTACTTC. Encoded protein: CASSLEAAQYF.

This clonotype was found many times. CDR3: CASSGLDSYNEQFF. The CDR3 DNA is TGTGCCAGTAGTGGACTCGACAGCTACAATGAGCAGTTCTTC. The chain carries TRBV19 and TRBJ2-1, with D perhaps given as TRBD1 or TRBD2 (5 bases each). The CDR3 has 14 amino acids. The V end lost 5 bases, the J end lost 3 bases, and 11 bases lay between the germline ends. Germline V gene lookup returns CDR1 LNHDA and CDR2 SQIVND (reference sequence).

This clonotype has only a few counts. This chain connects TRBV19 to TRBJ2-6; no firm D call. Germline values: CDR1 LNHDA, CDR2 SQIVND (reference sequence). Trimming cost V 8 bases and J 0 bases, with 11 bases left between them. The CDR3 is made up of 15 amino acids. CDR3: CASLPGHSGANVLTF. CDR3 bases: TGTGCCAGTCTGCCAGGCCACTCTGGGGCCAACGTCCTGACTTTC.

This clonotype was seen only a few times. This chain joins TRBV20-1 and TRBJ2-3; no reliable D call. The CDR3 extends over 12 amino acids. Between the trimmed V and J ends, which lost 6 bases and 13 bases, there was a span of 20 bases. Germline values: CDR1 DFQATT, CDR2 SNEGSKA (reference sequence). This CDR3 reads CSAPDLGTSEYF. The CDR3 nucleotides are TGCAGTGCCCCCGACCTAGGCACATCGGAGTATTTT.

V usage is TRBV6-2 or TRBV6-3 and J usage is TRBJ2-1, with TRBD2 identical over 14 bases. The germline CDR1 and CDR2 sequences are MNHEY and SVGEGT. V shed 4 bases and J 9 bases; nucleotides not matched to a gene: 5. CDR3 length: 15 amino acids. CDR3: CASSSTSGRAGEQFF. The CDR3 DNA sequence: TGTGCCAGCAGTTCGACTAGCGGGAGGGCCGGTGAGCAGTTCTTC.

The rearrangement uses TRBV4-3 and TRBJ2-1, with 8 positions matching TRBD1. With V trimmed by 0 bases and J by 4 bases, 2 bases remained unmatched. The CDR3 has 15 amino acids. Germline CDR1 is LGHNA and CDR2 is YSLEER. CDR3 nucleotide sequence: TGCGCCAGCAGCCAAGACTGGGACAGGTACAATGAGCAGTTCTTC. It encodes CASSQDWDRYNEQFF.

In this sample, this clonotype turned up many times. The gene calls are TRBV3-1 and TRBJ2-1; D may be TRBD1 (5 bases). The V gene lost 4 bases and the J gene lost 10 bases, with 11 bases spanning the gap. Germline CDR1 reads LGHDT; CDR2 reads YNNKEL (reference sequence). CDR3 size: 12 residues. CDR3 region: CASSLSGFEQFF. CDR3 sequence (DNA): TGTGCCAGCAGCCTATCAGGGTTCGAGCAGTTCTTC.

This sequence joins TRBV6-4 and TRBJ2-2; perhaps TRBD1 as D (6 bases). V was shortened by 4 bases and J by 6 bases, with 12 bases between the two germline ends. The length of the CDR3 is 14 residues. From germline, CDR1 is MRHNA and CDR2 SNTAGT. CDR3 DNA: TGTGCCAGCAGTGTGGACAGCGTGCCCGGGGAGCTGTTTTTT. This gives the protein CASSVDSVPGELFF.

This clonotype occurred many times. The CDR3 DNA sequence: TGTGCCACCAGCAGGAGCGGGTCTTACAATGAGCAGTTCTTC. It codes for CATSRSGSYNEQFF. The chain recombines TRBV15 with TRBJ2-1; tentatively, D is TRBD2 (6 bases). V lost 3 bases, J lost 4 bases, and 10 bases lay in between. This CDR3 is built from 14 residues. Germline lookup yields CDR1 LNHNV and CDR2 YYDKDF (reference sequence).

This clonotype appeared many times. The V gene is TRBV7-9, the J gene TRBJ2-5, with a possible D match to TRBD2 (6 bases). Germline CDR1 is SEHNR and CDR2 is FQNEAQ (reference sequence). This CDR3 comprises 10 residues. Trimming left V 8 bases short and J 5 bases short, with 6 bases between. CDR3 nucleotide sequence: TGTGCCAGCGGGACTGAGACCCAGTACTTC. Encoded protein: CASGTETQYF.

This chain connects TRBV4-2 to TRBJ2-2; the match to TRBD1 covers 7 bases. The CDR3 runs to 16 residues. CDR1 and CDR2 (germline): LGHNA, YNFKEQ. Germline trimming cut 4 bases from V and 6 bases from J; bases unmatched to any gene: 11. In DNA, the CDR3 is TGTGCCAGCAGCCTAGGTACAGGGGTAGTAGCCGGGGAGCTGTTTTTT. Its protein product is CASSLGTGVVAGELFF.

The genes are TRBV11-2 and TRBJ2-7; D ambiguous. In germline, CDR1 is SGHAT, CDR2 FQNNGV. The V and J ends lost 3 bases and 3 bases respectively, with 12 bases between them. The CDR3 totals 14 residues. This chain's CDR3 is CASSFFGRHYEQYF. The CDR3 nucleotides read TGTGCCAGCAGCTTTTTTGGACGGCACTACGAGCAGTACTTC.

This clonotype was seen a handful of times. In DNA form, the CDR3 reads TGCAGTGCCCAACTAGCGGGGGGGCTTGGGGCCAACGTCCTGACTTTC. Its protein is CSAQLAGGLGANVLTF. The chain combines TRBV20-1 with TRBJ2-6; TRBD2 agrees at 13 bases. Germline-derived CDR1 and CDR2 are DFQATT and SNEGSKA (reference sequence). V lost 6 bases and J lost 3; bases outside the gene matches: 5. The CDR3 totals 16 residues.

This clonotype was detected many times. V usage is TRBV5-1 and J usage is TRBJ1-4; D perhaps matches TRBD1 (6 bases). Trimming took 4 bases from V and 4 from J, leaving 11 bases between them. Germline CDR1 reads SGHRS; CDR2 reads YFSETQ. The CDR3 is 14 residues long. The CDR3 coding sequence is TGCGCCAGCAGCGCGGACAGTAATAATGAAAAACTGTTTTTT. Protein product: CASSADSNNEKLFF.

In this sample, this clonotype turned up many times. The genes are TRBV20-1 and TRBJ2-7, with D perhaps TRBD1 or TRBD2 (5 bases each). Trimming shortened V by 0 bases and J by 3 bases, and 18 bases separated the two germline ends. Germline V lookup: CDR1 DFQATT, CDR2 SNEGSKA (reference sequence). The CDR3 spans 16 residues. CDR3 sequence: CSARDRRTSAGYEQYF. CDR3 DNA sequence: TGCAGTGCTAGAGATCGACGGACATCCGCGGGCTACGAGCAGTACTTC.

The chain carries TRBV24-1 and TRBJ2-1, with TRBD2 matching over 8 bases. There are 17 residues in the CDR3. Trimming cost V 5 bases and J 3 bases; bases outside gene matches: 11. CDR1 and CDR2 (germline): KGHDR, SFDVKD. This CDR3 is CATSAPPGRAGYNEQFF. For the CDR3, the DNA is TGTGCCACCAGTGCCCCCCCCGGGAGGGCGGGCTACAATGAGCAGTTCTTC.

The sample holds a few counts of this clonotype. The chain couples TRBV12-3 or TRBV12-4 to TRBJ1-4, with D unresolved. This CDR3 is built from 13 residues. V dropped 7 bases and J dropped 4 bases, with 10 bases sitting between them. The CDR3 coding sequence is TGTGCCAGCAATCCCGGCCTTAATGAAAAACTGTTTTTT. Its translation is CASNPGLNEKLFF.

This clonotype was counted many times. The chain uses TRBV7-6 and TRBJ1-2; 8 nucleotides agree with TRBD1. CDR3 length equals 16 residues. Trimming at V came to 5 bases and at J to 3 bases, leaving 11 bases not matched to a gene. The germline CDR1 and CDR2 sequences are SGHVS and FNYEAQ. The CDR3 spells CASSPSDRGPYYGYTF. CDR3 DNA: TGTGCCAGCAGCCCAAGCGACAGGGGTCCCTACTATGGCTACACCTTC.

This clonotype came up a few times. The chain recombines TRBV7-9 with TRBJ2-1; 7 bases match TRBD1. Per germline, CDR1 SEHNR and CDR2 FQNEAQ (reference sequence). Trimming removed 5 bases from V and 8 bases from J; junction bases left unmatched: 9. The CDR3 contains 14 residues. The CDR3 loop reads CASSTGAAGDEQFF. The CDR3, as DNA: TGTGCCAGCAGCACAGGGGCTGCGGGCGATGAGCAGTTCTTC. Looking up the rest from reference TRBV7-9 and TRBJ2-1 gives the full variable domain: DTGVSQNPRHKITKRGQNVTFRCDPISEHNRLYWYRQTLGQGPEFLTYFQNEAQLEKSRLLSDRFSAERPKGSFSTLEIQRTEQGDSAMYLCASSTGAAGDEQFFGPGTRLTVL.

This clonotype was seen a few times. The chain employs TRBV15 and TRBJ1-5; D may be TRBD1 (5 bases). Trimming cost V 1 base and J 4 bases, with 11 bases left between them. This CDR3 has 15 amino acids. Germline-derived CDR1 and CDR2 are LNHNV and YYDKDF (reference sequence). CDR3 sequence: CATSRGAGRNQPQHF. The CDR3 DNA reads TGTGCCACCAGCAGAGGGGCGGGACGGAATCAGCCCCAGCATTTT.

The sample holds a few counts of this clonotype. The chain couples TRBV7-8 to TRBJ2-1, with 14 bases identical to TRBD2. Looked up from germline, CDR1 is SGHVS and CDR2 is FQNEAQ. The CDR3 covers 19 residues. V lost 4 bases and J lost 4; bases outside the gene matches: 12. The CDR3, as DNA: TGTGCCAGCAGCTCCGGGACTAGCGGGAGTGACCACTTTTACAATGAGCAGTTCTTC. Translated: CASSSGTSGSDHFYNEQFF.

This clonotype has more than one count but fewer than ten. J is TRBJ2-1 and V is TRBV7-8, with 11 bases lining up with TRBD2. The CDR3 has 16 residues. After removal of 1 base from V and 5 bases from J, the junction contained 4 bases not matched to a gene. Germline CDR1 SGHVS, CDR2 FQNEAQ. CDR3 amino acids: CASSLGLAGPHNEQFF. CDR3 DNA sequence: TGTGCCAGCAGCTTAGGACTAGCGGGACCCCACAATGAGCAGTTCTTC. Supplemented by reference TRBV7-8 and TRBJ2-1, the full variable domain reads GAGVSQSPRYKVAKRGQDVALRCDPISGHVSLFWYQQALGQGPEFLTYFQNEAQLDKSGLPSDRFFAERPEGSVSTLKIQRTQQEDSAVYLCASSLGLAGPHNEQFFGPGTRLTVL.

The chain joins TRBV12-3 or TRBV12-4 to TRBJ2-1; 7 nucleotides match TRBD2. V was clipped by 4 bases and J by 6 bases; unmatched bases: 12. The CDR3 is 16 amino acids. CDR3 DNA sequence: TGTGCCAGCAGTTGGGGACCGGGTAGCGGGCCCAATGAGCAGTTCTTC. Protein product: CASSWGPGSGPNEQFF.

This clonotype was picked up a small number of times. The chain recombines TRBV27 with TRBJ2-2; D is ambiguous. Germline-derived CDR1 and CDR2 are MNHEY and SMNVEV (reference sequence). The germline V and J ends were trimmed by 3 bases and 4 bases, with 12 bases remaining between them. The CDR3 spans 15 residues. The CDR3 here is CASSFRPTGTGELFF. The CDR3 nucleotides read TGTGCCAGCAGTTTTAGACCGACGGGCACCGGGGAGCTGTTTTTT.

V and J are TRBV20-1 and TRBJ2-3; TRBD2 matches 7 bases. The germline CDR1 and CDR2 sequences are DFQATT and SNEGSKA (reference sequence). V lost 5 bases and J lost 2; bases outside the gene matches: 10. The CDR3 consists of 15 residues. In DNA form, the CDR3 reads TGCAGTGCTCCCGCTCTAGCGGAGAACACAGATACGCAGTATTTT. Its protein is CSAPALAENTDTQYF.

This clonotype was seen a handful of times. J is TRBJ2-3 and V is TRBV5-1; 8 bases line up with TRBD1. The V and J ends lost 6 bases and 6 bases, in that order; junction bases with no gene match: 6. There are 13 residues in the CDR3. The V gene's germline CDR1 is SGHRS and CDR2 YFSETQ. CDR3 protein: CASKRTGRDTQYF. DNA for the CDR3: TGCGCCAGCAAAAGGACAGGGAGGGATACGCAGTATTTT.

This clonotype was seen only a few times. This chain links TRBV2 with TRBJ1-5; the D is unclear. The CDR3 runs 12 residues. Per germline, CDR1 SNHLY and CDR2 FYNNEI. Trimming pared 4 bases from V and 6 bases from J, leaving 7 bases between. CDR3 protein: CASSAAVQPQHF. CDR3 bases: TGTGCCAGCAGTGCGGCAGTTCAGCCCCAGCATTTT.

This clonotype occurred many times. V gene TRBV20-1 combines with J gene TRBJ2-3; TRBD2 is a possible D gene (5 bases). CDR1 DFQATT and CDR2 SNEGSKA come from the germline V gene (reference sequence). The CDR3 spans 14 residues. Deletions cut 2 bases from V and 0 bases from J, with 9 bases between. The CDR3 protein is CSARSRLSTDTQYF. The CDR3 coding sequence is TGCAGTGCTAGAAGTCGACTAAGCACAGATACGCAGTATTTT.